This TCR beta chain came from a study of cytomegalovirus exposure and HLA in healthy donors (dated by TCRdb to about 2017). About the full investigation: An earlier analysis of approximately 640 of the donors reported 276 Gb of sequence data and some 120 million unique TCR beta sequences from around 200 million T cells. An early release covering roughly 640 HLA-typed donors comprised about 290 gigabases of sequencing data and roughly 86 million unique TCR sequences. Of the roughly 430 genotyped donors, around 81% fell in the genetic ancestry cluster associated with self-reported Caucasian donors. The aim of the study was to test whether cataloging public T cell receptors could identify signatures of past pathogen exposure. The study used immunosequencing to profile the T cell repertoires of 600 to 850 subjects and linked those repertoires to cytomegalovirus serostatus. Besides the first cohort of 666 subjects, a separate validation cohort made up of roughly 120 different subjects was used. High-throughput TCR immunosequencing, statistical association of individual TCRs with disease status, and machine learning were combined to predict cytomegalovirus infection status. A later analysis re-examined previously published TCR beta repertoires from more than 550 donors and added high-resolution HLA genotyping to investigate patterns of TCR occurrence. The later analysis used no new phenotypic data to find candidate immune exposures, relying instead on TCR beta sequences and their occurrence across donors. To decide whether each TCR beta V gene segment behaved as functional or pseudogenic, an earlier analysis of fewer than 750 of the donors relied on high-throughput TCR beta sequencing. Donor age, sex, ethnicity and CMV serostatus were compiled together with the repertoire data. In a later genetic analysis, genome-wide SNP genotypes for about 65% of the roughly 670 donors were used, and that subset was treated as a discovery cohort. Every discovery cohort repertoire had been produced on one sequencing platform. HLA typing included class I and class II loci at four-digit resolution. Typing coverage varied by locus: about 629-630 donors for A, B, C, DRB1 and DQB1; roughly 520 for DQA1; more than 600 for DPA1; around 450 for DPB1. Because of strong linkage in the cohort, five DR-DQ haplotypes were treated as single units for association and clustering. Among almost 400 genotyped donors of the cohort, an average of around 240,000 unique TCR beta nucleotide sequences were sequenced per donor, roughly 20% of them non-productive. General findings and caveats noted by the study authors: The study listed approximately 150 TCR beta chains as associated with cytomegalovirus. At a false discovery rate of 0.05, a later analysis linked under 20,000 TCR beta sequences to specific HLA alleles. The cohort was sequenced for TCR beta chains only, and without alpha or paired-chain data the features that could be detected were limited. Because some donors lacked HLA typing at each locus, the association tests relied only on the typed subset. An earlier analysis of several hundred of the donors showed that most TCR beta V segments appeared in productive rearrangements either about 87% or about 30% of the time, which broadly matched IMGT annotations. Compared with the roughly 710-donor mean, donors in an Asian-associated ancestry cluster had fewer N-insertions in productive TCRs, according to a later genetic analysis. The classifier was reported to diagnose cytomegalovirus status with high specificity and sensitivity in both the original and validation cohorts. Several of the top co-occurrence clusters appeared to be linked to parvovirus B19, influenza, CMV and Epstein-Barr virus, according to a later analysis. For the cohort, immune exposure information was limited to CMV serostatus. Linkage disequilibrium might explain the correlated functional status among segregating V segments, but an unknown experimental factor could not be ruled out. Most TCR sequences were seen in very few donors, while some public TCRs were found in many individuals. When HLA alleles, especially DR and DQ, strongly co-occurred, attributing TCR associations to individual alleles was difficult. A cluster of highly shared sequence variants was judged likely to be a technical artifact of the sequencing pipeline. Sequencing depth was assumed to be roughly uniform across donors in the presence/absence analyses, though that assumption may not hold. The earlier analysis of approximately 540 of the donors excluded some 15 rarely observed V segments, including chromosome 9 orphons, because counts were too low. Some IMGT-functional V segments, including TRBV6-2 and TRBV6-3, could not be distinguished by the 87-base-pair reads and were therefore excluded. A later genetic analysis associated a missense DCLRE1C variant with V-gene and J-gene trimming of TCR beta chains, and an independent cohort replicated the association. Compared with equally common non-associated chains, HLA-associated TCR beta chains in a later analysis were more clonally expanded and had lower generation probabilities. In a later analysis, the rate of TCR association differed among HLA loci, with DRB1 alleles having the most associated TCRs and HLA-C alleles having the fewest. A later analysis found that most CMV-associated TCR beta chains appeared HLA-restricted, with HLA associations seemingly driven largely by CMV exposure. A few of the identified cytomegalovirus-associated TCR beta chains were confirmed in vitro to be specific for cytomegalovirus antigens. A further reported finding was that TCR beta sequences accurately predicted the HLA-A and HLA-B alleles for most subjects in the first cohort. The authors suggested that the approach could potentially be extended to other disease states and immunological phenotypes.

Library preparation employed the immunoSEQ multiplex PCR assay. The multiplex PCR relied on a mix of 60 forward primers for TCR Vbeta segments and 13 reverse primers for TCR Jbeta segments. Amplification of the CDR3 region of rearranged TCR beta genes was performed with a multiplex PCR assay on genomic DNA. Amplified TCR beta libraries were sequenced as 87-base-pair reads on the Illumina HiSeq System. Processing in the source paper ran as follows. In a later analysis, roughly 80 million unique TCR beta chains were counted across the roughly 610 repertoires, and approximately 11 million of these chains were shared by at least two donors. Raw reads were error-corrected and collapsed into unique sequences by a nearest-neighbor algorithm in which closely related sequences were merged to remove PCR and sequencing errors. Alignment of CDR3 sequences to IMGT reference sequences was used to assign V, D and J gene segments. For a sequence to be retained, a match of at least six nucleotides was required to both a V gene segment and a J gene segment. A rearrangement was called productive if the CDR3 had no stop codons and remained in frame with V and J, and every other rearrangement was called non-productive. CDR3 was defined by IMGT convention, running from the second conserved V-encoded cysteine to the conserved J-encoded phenylalanine. The earlier analysis of approximately 590 of the donors excluded any sequence lacking an unambiguous match to a single V gene segment. In an earlier analysis of 587 of the donors, V segments were called functional above 56.7% productive rearrangements and were called segregating when the between-donor standard deviation exceeded 5%. To diagnose cytomegalovirus status from the catalog of TCR beta chain sequences, a statistical classification framework was built. A later analysis assigned V and J genes by comparing TCR nucleotide sequences with IMGT/GENE-DB human TR gene sequences. Using the TCRdist pipeline, a later analysis assigned CDR3 sequences along with most-parsimonious VDJ recombination scenarios. In a later analysis, each TCR beta chain was defined by its CDR3 amino acid sequence together with its V-gene family, and reads without a unique V-gene family were excluded. In a later analysis, 500 to 650 highly shared, low-generation-probability nucleotide sequences were removed to address suspected cross-contamination and a sequencing artifact. For each public chain, a later analysis derived a clonal expansion index from normalized ranks of inferred template counts within each repertoire. In a later analysis, generation probabilities were computed with a VDJ recombination model fitted to out-of-frame rearrangements, and the resulting probabilities were checked against IGoR. In a later analysis, TCR-TCR, TCR-HLA and TCR-CMV co-occurrence was scored with hypergeometric tests, and a repertoire-size bias correction was applied to TCR pairs. In a later analysis, false discovery rates were estimated by permuting HLA or CMV assignments 20 times. In a later analysis, co-occurring TCRs were grouped with DBSCAN, and TCRdist sequence similarity was added when clustering was performed within HLA-allele-positive subsets. Repertoires with fewer than 30,000 or more than 120,000 public chains, plus five repertoires with anomalous nucleotide sharing, were excluded from co-occurrence clustering. In its TCRdb copy, this immuneACCESS table keeps in-frame sequences only and misses some clones. Where compared with another copy, unresolved V genes explain less than half of these, and the others have no known cause. V, J and clone size are taken as reported in that table, and D and trimming were inferred from the DNA itself. The sample table contains some 120,000 clones; only one count was recorded for approximately 70% of them. About 4.9% of the sample goes to the ten largest clones.

V ends up 6 bases short and J 6 bases short, with an unmatched junction base count of 9. The germline V gene (reference sequence) specifies SEHNR as CDR1 and FQNEAQ as CDR2. CDR3 length: 15 amino acids, cysteine to phenylalanine. The retained sequence is limited to the CDR3, 45 bases, with the frame set at the first base. The cohort consisted of 600 to 700 healthy bone marrow donors. At the time of sampling, all cohort members were nominally healthy, though unrecorded immune exposures were likely present. The donor tested CMV seropositive, placing the donor among the roughly 270 seropositive members of the cohort. A peripheral blood sample was collected from each donor, and TCR beta sequencing was performed on peripheral blood mononuclear cells. Genomic DNA was extracted from the blood cell samples with the Qiagen DNeasy Blood Extraction Kit. Note on this clone: What antigen it recognizes has not been identified. No base qualities exist here, and no much larger clone lies one base off it.

The specimen was PBMCs. The receptor comes from a man aged 55 to 70 in good health and CMV-seropositive. The sequence joins TRBV7-9 to TRBJ2-1; TRBD1 fits 9 bases in the junction. The nucleotide sequence reads as follows: TGTGCCAGCAGTTCCCGGGACAGGGCGGGCAATGAGCAGTTCTTC. Its protein is CASSSRDRAGNEQFF. With the rest looked up from the reference TRBV7-9 and TRBJ2-1 genes rather than sequenced, the full variable domain is DTGVSQNPRHKITKRGQNVTFRCDPISEHNRLYWYRQTLGQGPEFLTYFQNEAQLEKSRLLSDRFSAERPKGSFSTLEIQRTEQGDSAMYLCASSSRDRAGNEQFFGPGTRLTVL.